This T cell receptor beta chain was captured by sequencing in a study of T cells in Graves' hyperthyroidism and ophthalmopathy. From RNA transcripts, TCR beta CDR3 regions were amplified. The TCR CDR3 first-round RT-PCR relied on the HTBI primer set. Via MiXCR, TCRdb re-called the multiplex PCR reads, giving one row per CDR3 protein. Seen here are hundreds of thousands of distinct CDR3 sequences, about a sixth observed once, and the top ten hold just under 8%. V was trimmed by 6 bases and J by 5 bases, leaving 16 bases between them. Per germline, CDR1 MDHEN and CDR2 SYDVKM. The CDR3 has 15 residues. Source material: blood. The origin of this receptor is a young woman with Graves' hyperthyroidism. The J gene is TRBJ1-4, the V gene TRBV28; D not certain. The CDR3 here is CASRRSPDHNEKLFF. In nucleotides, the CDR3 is TGTGCCAGCAGACGGTCTCCGGACCACAATGAAAAACTGTTTTTT.